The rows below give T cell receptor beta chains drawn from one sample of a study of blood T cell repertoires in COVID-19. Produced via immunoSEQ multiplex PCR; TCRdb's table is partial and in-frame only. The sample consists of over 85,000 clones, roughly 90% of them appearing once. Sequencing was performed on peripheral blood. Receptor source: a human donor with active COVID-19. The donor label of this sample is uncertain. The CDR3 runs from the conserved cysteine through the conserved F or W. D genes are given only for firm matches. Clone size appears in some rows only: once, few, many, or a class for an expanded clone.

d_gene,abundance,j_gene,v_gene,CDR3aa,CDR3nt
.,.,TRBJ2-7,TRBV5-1,CASSLAYRAERSYEQYF,TGCGCCAGCAGCTTAGCATACAGGGCTGAAAGGTCCTACGAGCAGTACTTC
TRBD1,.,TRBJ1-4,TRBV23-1,CASSQPGQGAFCEKLFF,TGCGCCAGCAGTCAGCCGGGACAGGGTGCTTTTTGTGAAAAACTGTTTTTT
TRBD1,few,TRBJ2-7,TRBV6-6,CASSWGQAYEQYF,TGTGCCAGCAGTTGGGGACAGGCCTACGAGCAGTACTTC
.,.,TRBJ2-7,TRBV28,CASSNLRASYEQYF,TGTGCCAGCAGTAACCTCAGGGCCTCCTACGAGCAGTACTTC
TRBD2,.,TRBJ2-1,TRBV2,CASRPTSGGNNEQFF,TGTGCCAGCAGACCAACCAGCGGGGGGAACAATGAGCAGTTCTTC
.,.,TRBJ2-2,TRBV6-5,CASSFDYRKGGELFF,TGTGCCAGCAGTTTCGACTACCGAAAGGGCGGGGAGCTGTTTTTT
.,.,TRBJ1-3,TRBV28,CASNPPGNSGNTIYF,TGTGCCAGCAACCCCCCGGGGAACTCTGGAAACACCATATATTTT
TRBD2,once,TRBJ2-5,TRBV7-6,CASSLVGLAGGQETQYF,TGTGCCAGCAGCTTAGTTGGACTAGCGGGGGGCCAAGAGACCCAGTACTTC
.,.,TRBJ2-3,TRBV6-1,CASSEGARTDTQYF,TGTGCCAGCAGTGAAGGAGCGCGCACAGATACGCAGTATTTT
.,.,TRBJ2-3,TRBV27,CASSSPPPDTQYF,TGTGCCAGCAGTTCTCCCCCCCCAGATACGCAGTATTTT
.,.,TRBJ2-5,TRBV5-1,CASSLGQLQETQYF,TGCGCCAGCAGCTTGGGACAGCTCCAAGAGACCCAGTACTTC
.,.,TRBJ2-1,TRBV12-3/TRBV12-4,CASSTQGDEQFF,TGTGCCAGCAGTACCCAGGGCGATGAGCAGTTCTTC
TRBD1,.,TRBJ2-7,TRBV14,CASSQDPGGIYEQYF,TGTGCCAGCAGCCAAGACCCAGGGGGTATATACGAGCAGTACTTC
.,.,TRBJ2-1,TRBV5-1,CASSSQGNDYNEQFF,TGCGCCAGCAGCTCCCAGGGGAATGACTACAATGAGCAGTTCTTC
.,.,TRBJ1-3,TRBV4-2,CASSQDTGGDGNTIYF,TGTGCCAGCAGCCAAGATACCGGGGGGGACGGAAACACCATATATTTT
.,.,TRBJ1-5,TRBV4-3,CASSQDREFSNQPQHF,TGCGCCAGCAGCCAAGATAGGGAGTTTAGCAATCAGCCCCAGCATTTT
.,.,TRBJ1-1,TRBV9,CASSAGVMNTEAFF,TGTGCCAGCAGCGCGGGGGTTATGAACACTGAAGCTTTCTTT
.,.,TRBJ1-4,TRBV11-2,CASSLFAGPLSLFF,TGTGCCAGCAGCTTATTCGCAGGGCCCCTCTCCCTGTTTTTT
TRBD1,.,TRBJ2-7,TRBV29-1,CSVKGTGAYYEQYF,TGCAGCGTTAAGGGGACAGGCGCCTACTACGAGCAGTACTTC
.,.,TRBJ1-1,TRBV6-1,CASSDRQNTEAFF,TGTGCCAGCAGTGACCGACAGAACACTGAAGCTTTCTTT
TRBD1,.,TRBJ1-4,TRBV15,CATSRDPQGDEKLFF,TGTGCCACCAGCAGAGATCCACAGGGGGATGAAAAACTGTTTTTT
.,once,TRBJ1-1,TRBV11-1,CASAMSTEAFF,TGTGCCAGCGCGATGAGTACTGAAGCTTTCTTT
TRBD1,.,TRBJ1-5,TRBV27,CASSRGTGQPQHF,TGTGCCAGCTCCCGGGGGACAGGTCAGCCCCAGCATTTT
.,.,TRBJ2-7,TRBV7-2,CASSLARVGQYF,TGTGCCAGCAGCTTAGCGCGGGTGGGCCAGTACTTC
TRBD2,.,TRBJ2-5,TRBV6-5,CASLPGGGETQYF,TGTGCCAGCCTCCCCGGGGGGGGAGAGACCCAGTACTTC
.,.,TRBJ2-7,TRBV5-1,CASSLVSGGIGAYEQYF,TGCGCCAGCAGCTTGGTCTCCGGAGGGATTGGGGCCTACGAGCAGTACTTC
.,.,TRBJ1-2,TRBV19,CASSTPLKGYGYTF,TGTGCCAGTAGTACCCCCCTCAAGGGGTATGGCTACACCTTC
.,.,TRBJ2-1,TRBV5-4,CASSWGDGGGTNNEQFF,TGTGCCAGCAGCTGGGGGGACGGCGGCGGCACTAACAATGAGCAGTTCTTC
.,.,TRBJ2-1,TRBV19,CASKSRTNPSYNEQFF,TGTGCCAGTAAGAGTAGGACAAACCCTTCCTACAATGAGCAGTTCTTC
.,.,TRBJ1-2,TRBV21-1,CASTQARQGPYGYTF,TGTGCCAGCACCCAAGCGAGACAGGGACCCTATGGCTACACCTTC
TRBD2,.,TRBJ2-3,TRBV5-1,CASSLGQRGGTDTQYF,TGCGCCAGCAGCTTGGGACAGCGGGGAGGCACAGATACGCAGTATTTT
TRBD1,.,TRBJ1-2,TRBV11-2,CASSFRTGSNYGYTF,TGTGCCAGCAGCTTCCGGACAGGGTCGAACTATGGCTACACCTTC
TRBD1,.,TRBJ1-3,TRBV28,CASSTGGKSGNTIYF,TGTGCCAGCAGTACAGGGGGAAAGTCTGGAAACACCATATATTTT
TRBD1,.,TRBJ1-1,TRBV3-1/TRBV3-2,CASSRKQGAVDTEAFF,TGTGCCAGCAGCCGAAAACAGGGGGCGGTAGACACTGAAGCTTTCTTT
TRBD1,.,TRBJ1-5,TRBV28,CASSFYGSPRGLYQPQHF,TGTGCCAGCAGTTTCTATGGGTCACCCAGGGGGCTTTATCAGCCCCAGCATTTT
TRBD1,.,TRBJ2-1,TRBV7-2,CASSLVAQGASEQFF,TGTGCCAGCAGCTTAGTGGCACAGGGGGCTAGTGAGCAGTTCTTC
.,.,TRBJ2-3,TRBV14,CASSQAARGDTQYF,TGTGCCAGCAGCCAAGCGGCACGGGGGGATACGCAGTATTTT
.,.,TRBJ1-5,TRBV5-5,CASSLALNQPQHF,TGTGCCAGCAGCTTGGCCCTCAATCAGCCCCAGCATTTT
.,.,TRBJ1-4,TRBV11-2,CASSLVGEGKLFF,TGTGCCAGCAGCTTAGTGGGAGAAGGGAAACTGTTTTTT
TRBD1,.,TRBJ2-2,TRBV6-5,CASSYRDRGAPGELFF,TGTGCCAGCAGTTACAGGGACAGGGGGGCTCCCGGGGAGCTGTTTTTT